This T cell receptor (beta chain) was sequenced in a study of shared clonotypes between healthy human individuals. It was across several immunoSEQ plates that each subset's genomic DNA was evenly split. Repertoires were generated with immunoSEQ multiplex PCR, while TCRdb's copy carries only in-frame clones and drops some. In the table there are 450,000 to 600,000 clones, 75% to 85% of which are singletons. The CDR3 length is 14 residues. V lost 6 bases to trimming and J lost 4 bases; unmatched junction nucleotides: 10. Germline loops: CDR1 SQVTM, CDR2 ANQGSEA. The sequencing sample was made of PBMCs. This chain joins TRBV29-1 and TRBJ2-5; 8 nucleotides align to TRBD1. This clonotype was sampled from a woman aged 40-49 years in good health. Some clones in this sample may be carry-over from other donors' samples. As DNA, the CDR3 is TGCAGCGTACTCCGGACAGGGTTGGGAGAGACCCAGTACTTC. Amino acid sequence: CSVLRTGLGETQYF.